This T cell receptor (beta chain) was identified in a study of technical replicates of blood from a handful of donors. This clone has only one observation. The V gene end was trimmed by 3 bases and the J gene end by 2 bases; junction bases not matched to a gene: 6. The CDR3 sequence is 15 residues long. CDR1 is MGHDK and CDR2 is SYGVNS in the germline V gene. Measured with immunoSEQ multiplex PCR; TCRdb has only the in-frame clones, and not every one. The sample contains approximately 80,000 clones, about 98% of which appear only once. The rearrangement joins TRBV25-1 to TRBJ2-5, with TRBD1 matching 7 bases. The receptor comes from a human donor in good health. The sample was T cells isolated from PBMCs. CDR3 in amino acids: CASSENRGQQETQYF. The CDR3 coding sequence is TGTGCCAGCAGTGAGAACAGGGGCCAACAAGAGACCCAGTACTTC.